This TCR beta chain derives from a study of cytomegalovirus exposure and HLA in healthy donors. Study at large: Among the 398 genotyped donors, 65% to 90% were placed in the Caucasian-associated ancestry cluster.

PCR used 60 Vbeta primers and 13 Jbeta primers. Produced via immunoSEQ multiplex PCR; TCRdb's table is partial and in-frame only. The data show about 96,000 clones, around 79% seen once. Note on this clone: Its antigen is not known.

Findings of the study overall: Versus the approximately 670-donor mean, an Asian-associated ancestry cluster reportedly showed fewer N-insertions in a later analysis. Data from an earlier analysis indicated that most TCR beta V segments were productive either about 87% or about 30% of the time.

The clonotype originates from a female donor in good health and CMV-seropositive. Material for sequencing was PBMCs.

CDR3 sequence reads: CASSRDRAYSNQPQHF. CDR3 nucleotides: TGTGCCAGCAGTCGGGACAGGGCTTATAGCAATCAGCCCCAGCATTTT. The chain combines TRBV28 with TRBJ1-5; 9 bases agree with TRBD1. CDR3 size: 16 residues. After removal of 5 bases from V and 0 bases from J, the junction contained 5 bases not matched to a gene. In germline, CDR1 is MDHEN, CDR2 SYDVKM.